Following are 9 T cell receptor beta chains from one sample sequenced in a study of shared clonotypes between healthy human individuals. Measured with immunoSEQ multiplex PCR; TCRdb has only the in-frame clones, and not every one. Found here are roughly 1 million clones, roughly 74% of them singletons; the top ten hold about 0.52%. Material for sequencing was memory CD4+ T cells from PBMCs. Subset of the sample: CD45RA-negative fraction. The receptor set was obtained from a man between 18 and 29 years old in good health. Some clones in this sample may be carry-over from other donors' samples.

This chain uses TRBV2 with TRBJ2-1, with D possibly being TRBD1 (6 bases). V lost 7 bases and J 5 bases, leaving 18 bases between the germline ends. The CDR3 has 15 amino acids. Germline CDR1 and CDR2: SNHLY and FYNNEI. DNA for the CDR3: TGTGCCAGCACAGCTACGGGACATATTAACAATGAGCAGTTCTTC. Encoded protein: CASTATGHINNEQFF.

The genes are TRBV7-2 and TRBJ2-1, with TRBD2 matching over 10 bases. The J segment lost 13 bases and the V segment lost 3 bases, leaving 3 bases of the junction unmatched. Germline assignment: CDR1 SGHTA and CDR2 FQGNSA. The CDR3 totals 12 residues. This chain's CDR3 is CASSLSGRAQFF. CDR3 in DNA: TGTGCCAGCAGCTTGAGCGGGAGGGCCCAGTTCTTC. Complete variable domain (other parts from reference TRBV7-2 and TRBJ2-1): GAGVSQSPSNKVTEKGKDVELRCDPISGHTALYWYRQSLGQGLEFLIYFQGNSAPDKSGLPSDRFSAERTGGSVSTLTIQRTQQEDSAVYLCASSLSGRAQFFGPGTRLTVL.

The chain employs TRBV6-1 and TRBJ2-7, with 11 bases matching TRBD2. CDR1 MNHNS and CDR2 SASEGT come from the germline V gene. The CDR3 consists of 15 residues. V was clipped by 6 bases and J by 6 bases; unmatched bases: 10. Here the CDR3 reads CASRRVAGGPGEQYF. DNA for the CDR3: TGTGCCAGCAGGAGGGTAGCGGGAGGGCCCGGCGAGCAGTACTTC.

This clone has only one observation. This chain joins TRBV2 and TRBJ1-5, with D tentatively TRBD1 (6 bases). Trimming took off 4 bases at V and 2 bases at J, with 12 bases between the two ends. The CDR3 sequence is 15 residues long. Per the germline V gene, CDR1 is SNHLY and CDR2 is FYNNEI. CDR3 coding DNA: TGTGCCAGCAGTGCCGGGGGCGTTGGCAATCAGCCCCAGCATTTT. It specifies CASSAGGVGNQPQHF.

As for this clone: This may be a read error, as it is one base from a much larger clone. Written as DNA, the CDR3 is TGCGCCAGCAGTGAGGCAGGGTTCTACGAGCAGTACTTC. This translates into CASSEAGFYEQYF. V is TRBV10-1 and J is TRBJ2-7, with D maybe TRBD1 (5 bases). This CDR3 has 13 amino acids. The V end was cut by 2 bases, the J end by 3 bases, with 8 bases between. The germline V gene has CDR1 WNHNN and CDR2 SYGVQD (reference sequence).

CDR3 region: CASSAGLAASPSSYEQYF. CDR3 in DNA: TGTGCCAGCAGCGCAGGACTAGCGGCTTCCCCGAGCTCCTACGAGCAGTACTTC. V is TRBV9 and J is TRBJ2-7; 10 bases match TRBD2. J was trimmed by 0 bases and V by 3 bases; bases with no gene match: 12. The germline gives CDR1 SGDLS, CDR2 YYNGEE. The CDR3 is made up of 18 amino acids.

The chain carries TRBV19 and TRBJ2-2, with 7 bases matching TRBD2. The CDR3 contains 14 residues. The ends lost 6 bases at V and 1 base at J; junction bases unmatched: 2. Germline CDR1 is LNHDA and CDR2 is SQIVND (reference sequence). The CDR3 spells CASRSGGNTGELFF. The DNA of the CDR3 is TGTGCCAGTAGATCGGGAGGGAACACCGGGGAGCTGTTTTTT.

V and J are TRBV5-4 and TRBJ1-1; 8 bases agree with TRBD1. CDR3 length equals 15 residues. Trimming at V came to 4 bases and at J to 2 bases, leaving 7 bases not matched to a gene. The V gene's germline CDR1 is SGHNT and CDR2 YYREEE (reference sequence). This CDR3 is CASSAGGWKNTEAFF. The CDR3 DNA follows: TGTGCCAGCAGCGCAGGGGGCTGGAAAAACACTGAAGCTTTCTTT. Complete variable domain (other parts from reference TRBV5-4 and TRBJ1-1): ETGVTQSPTHLIKTRGQQVTLRCSSQSGHNTVSWYQQALGQGPQFIFQYYREEENGRGNFPPRFSGLQFPNYSSELNVNALELDDSALYLCASSAGGWKNTEAFFGQGTRLTVV.

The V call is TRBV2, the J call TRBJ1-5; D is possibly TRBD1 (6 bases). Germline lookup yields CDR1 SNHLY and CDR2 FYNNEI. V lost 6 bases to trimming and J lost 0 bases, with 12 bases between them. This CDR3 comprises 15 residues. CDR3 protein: CASRRGDNSNQPQHF. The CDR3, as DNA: TGTGCCAGCAGAAGGGGGGATAATAGCAATCAGCCCCAGCATTTT.